This T cell receptor beta chain was sequenced in a study of identical twins. TCRdb recomputed calls from the 5' RACE reads with MiXCR, one row per CDR3 protein. The repertoire holds around 490,000 distinct CDR3 sequences, with roughly 13% as singletons. The CDR3 has 12 residues. Trimming stripped 3 bases from V and 7 bases from J, with 7 bases between. Per germline, CDR1 ENHRY and CDR2 SYGVKD. This clonotype was seen repeatedly, ten times or more. Its matching antigen is unknown. Study-level results: Cord blood beta clonotypes that were abundant carried fewer insertions, and memory repertoires showed no such trend.

This sample was shared with a second study, whose subject was yellow fever vaccine responses in identical twins. This second study says: Vaccine-induced T cell responses in twins were reportedly observed to appear partly convergent, partly personalized.

Sample: CD4+ T cells sorted from blood. The chain joins TRBV10-3 to TRBJ2-1; possibly TRBD2 for D (5 bases). This sequence originates from a woman between 18 and 30 years old in good health. For the CDR3, the DNA is TGTGCCATCAGTGAAGGACTTAATGAGCAGTTCTTC. Translation: CAISEGLNEQFF.